Presented here are 17 T cell receptor beta chains from one specimen sequenced in a study of regulatory T cells in long-lasting Graves disease. Assembly of TCR beta libraries relied on iRepertoire HTBI primers together with Arm-PCR of CDR3 regions. TCRdb re-analysed the multiplex PCR reads in MiXCR, keeping a single row per CDR3 protein. The sample lists approximately 560,000 distinct CDR3 sequences; around 15% were seen once. Specified time point: newly diagnosed GD, antithyroid drugs for less than 3 months. Making the TCR library involved RNA that had been extracted from PBMCs. These data are also associated with another study on T cells in Graves' hyperthyroidism and ophthalmopathy.

This material consisted of peripheral blood mononuclear cells (PBMCs), taken at new diagnosis, from a patient treated with antithyroid drugs. Every receptor here comes from a man between 18 and 29 years old with Graves disease.

This clonotype occurred many times. The rearrangement uses TRBV10-3 and TRBJ1-2; the D is unclear. In germline, CDR1 is ENHRY, CDR2 SYGVKD. This CDR3 spans 13 amino acids. Between the trimmed V and J ends, which lost 0 bases and 3 bases, there was a span of 5 bases. CDR3 coding DNA: TGTGCCATCAGTGAGTCGATGGACTATGGCTACACCTTC. Its protein product is CAISESMDYGYTF.

In DNA form, the CDR3 reads TGCAGTGCTAGGGCTCCCTCTACTAATGAAAAACTGTTTTTT. Translating gives CSARAPSTNEKLFF. The chain uses TRBV20-1 and TRBJ1-4, with D unresolved. The V gene lost 3 bases and the J gene lost 2 bases, with 10 bases spanning the gap. The germline gives CDR1 DFQATT, CDR2 SNEGSKA (reference sequence). The CDR3 length is 14 residues.

The chain is built from TRBV5-5 and TRBJ1-2, with D hard to call. The germline CDR1 and CDR2 sequences are SGHKS and YYEKEE (reference sequence). V gave up 2 bases and J gave up 0 bases, with 8 bases separating them. The CDR3 covers 14 residues. CDR3 sequence: CASSFNPANYGYTF. The CDR3 DNA follows: TGTGCCAGCAGCTTTAACCCAGCTAACTATGGCTACACCTTC.

The V gene is TRBV5-1, the J gene TRBJ2-7; D is perhaps TRBD2 (6 bases). The CDR3 loop spans 15 amino acids. Germline V gene data show CDR1 as SGHRS and CDR2 as YFSETQ. Trimming cost V 0 bases and J 0 bases, with 10 bases left between them. The CDR3 spells CASSLGGTPSYEQYF. As DNA, the CDR3 is TGCGCCAGCAGCTTGGGGGGGACTCCCTCCTACGAGCAGTACTTC.

In the case of this clonotype: One end of the junction fails to match germline, which may point to a read error. This rearrangement joins TRBV20-1 to TRBJ2-1, with TRBD2 matching 9 bases. The CDR3 is 17 amino acids. CDR1 and CDR2 from the germline V gene are DFQATT and SNEGSKA (reference sequence). Here the CDR3 reads CGARVEWREGYYNEQFF. In DNA, the CDR3 is TGCGGTGCTAGAGTCGAATGGCGGGAGGGGTACTACAATGAGCAGTTCTTC.

This clonotype was counted a few times. V and J are TRBV5-6 and TRBJ2-5; D is ambiguous. CDR3 length equals 16 residues. The V end was cut by 0 bases, the J end by 5 bases, with 17 bases between. Germline loops: CDR1 SGHDT, CDR2 YYEEEE. The CDR3 here is CASSLGSVEMAETQYF. DNA for the CDR3: TGTGCCAGCAGCTTGGGGTCGGTGGAGATGGCTGAGACCCAGTACTTC.

J is TRBJ1-2 and V is TRBV6-1; possibly TRBD1 for D (5 bases). Germline CDR1 and CDR2: MNHNS and SASEGT. Trimming cost V 7 bases and J 4 bases, with 19 bases left between them. There are 15 residues in the CDR3. CDR3 in DNA: TGTGCCAGCACCGACTACGACAGAATGGGCTATGGCTACACCTTC. Translation gives CASTDYDRMGYGYTF.

This clonotype showed up many times. This chain connects TRBV20-1 to TRBJ2-7; 12 bases fit TRBD2. V gave up 2 bases and J gave up 5 bases; unmatched junction bases: 7. CDR1 is DFQATT and CDR2 is SNEGSKA in the germline V gene (reference sequence). The CDR3 sequence is 15 residues long. This chain's CDR3 is CSARKTSGSFDEQYF. DNA for the CDR3: TGCAGTGCTAGAAAGACTAGCGGGAGTTTCGACGAGCAGTACTTC.

This chain links TRBV29-1 with TRBJ2-7; weak D call: TRBD1 (5 bases). CDR1 and CDR2 from the germline V gene are SQVTM and ANQGSEA. V was trimmed by 0 bases and J by 4 bases, leaving 13 bases between them. There are 14 residues in the CDR3. CDR3 in amino acids: CSVEDPGHLYEQYF. As DNA, the CDR3 is TGCAGCGTTGAAGATCCCGGACACCTTTACGAGCAGTACTTC.

J is TRBJ1-1 and V is TRBV6-1; tentative D call: TRBD1 (5 bases). CDR1 is MNHNS and CDR2 is SASEGT in the germline V gene. V shed 8 bases and J shed 1 base, with 20 bases lying between them. The CDR3 spans 16 residues. The CDR3 nucleotides are TGTGCCAGCTGCCAAGAGGAAGGGGCAGGGAACACTGAAGCTTTCTTT. Encoded protein: CASCQEEGAGNTEAFF.

This clonotype was seen a handful of times. V usage is TRBV6-1 and J usage is TRBJ2-1; 7 nucleotides match TRBD1. Losses at the gene ends were 7 bases for V and 4 bases for J; bases not matched to a gene: 7. Germline CDR1 is MNHNS and CDR2 is SASEGT. This CDR3 has 14 residues. The CDR3 spells CASTRDRNYNEQFF. Written as DNA, the CDR3 is TGTGCCAGCACCCGGGACAGAAATTACAATGAGCAGTTCTTC.

This clonotype turned up a few times. This sequence joins TRBV15 and TRBJ2-7; 12 nucleotides align to TRBD2. The CDR3 covers 16 residues. J was trimmed by 5 bases and V by 4 bases; bases with no gene match: 9. The germline CDR1 and CDR2 sequences are LNHNV and YYDKDF (reference sequence). This chain's CDR3 is CATSKPSGRARDEQYF. The CDR3 bases are TGTGCCACCAGCAAGCCTAGCGGGAGGGCGCGTGACGAGCAGTACTTC.

The V call is TRBV20-1, the J call TRBJ1-3; 10 nucleotides match TRBD1. The trim removed 3 bases at V and 4 bases at J, leaving 6 bases unmatched. CDR3 size: 15 residues. From germline, CDR1 is DFQATT and CDR2 SNEGSKA (reference sequence). Here the CDR3 DNA reads TGCAGTGCTAGTCGGGGACAGGGGATAGGAAACACCATATATTTT. Its translation: CSASRGQGIGNTIYF.

This clonotype was seen a few times. The rearrangement links TRBV19 to TRBJ1-2; 7 nucleotides line up with TRBD1. The ends lost 4 bases at V and 3 bases at J; junction bases unmatched: 20. CDR1 and CDR2 (germline): LNHDA, SQIVND (reference sequence). The CDR3 consists of 19 residues. The CDR3 sequence is CASSTGDVVQGTWHYGYTF. DNA for the CDR3: TGTGCCAGTAGTACGGGCGACGTTGTACAGGGGACTTGGCACTATGGCTACACCTTC.

The V gene is TRBV20-1, the J gene TRBJ2-1; D may be TRBD2 (6 bases). Per germline, CDR1 DFQATT and CDR2 SNEGSKA (reference sequence). V dropped 1 base and J dropped 8 bases, with 15 bases sitting between them. This CDR3 region has 14 residues. CDR3 nucleotide sequence: TGCAGTGCTAGAGTCCCGACTAGTTTTCATGAGCAGTTCTTC. Protein: CSARVPTSFHEQFF.

This clonotype was counted only a few times. This chain uses TRBV9 with TRBJ1-6, with 12 bases fitting TRBD1. V shed 4 bases and J 7 bases; nucleotides not matched to a gene: 9. The germline gives CDR1 SGDLS, CDR2 YYNGEE. The CDR3 runs 17 residues. The CDR3 region is CASSTRGTGGFNSPLHF. The DNA of the CDR3 is TGTGCCAGCAGCACCCGCGGGACAGGGGGCTTCAATTCACCCCTCCACTTT.

The chain is built from TRBV20-1 and TRBJ1-2; D is ambiguous. Trimming pared 2 bases from V and 0 bases from J, leaving 13 bases between. Germline V gives CDR1 DFQATT, CDR2 SNEGSKA (reference sequence). CDR3 size: 15 residues. In nucleotides, the CDR3 is TGCAGTGCTAGAATATTGCAGTCTGCTAACTATGGCTACACCTTC. It specifies CSARILQSANYGYTF.